This TCR beta chain was sequenced for a study of beta chain features in type 1 diabetes. Germline CDR1 and CDR2: SNHLY and FYNNEI. This CDR3 contains 13 residues. cDNA synthesis used the whole RNA isolate, giving expressed TCRB sequences. The protocol was immunoSEQ multiplex PCR, while the TCRdb copy is restricted to in-frame clones and leaves out a portion. The sample includes some 280,000 clones, 13% to 15% seen only once; the top ten take approximately 0.015%. This clone was seen only a few times. Its target is not known. Study observations and caveats: When Type 1 diabetes patients were examined, their TCRB CDR3s proved moderately but significantly shorter in all four CD4+ subsets.

The chain links TRBV2 to TRBJ1-1; 8 nucleotides match TRBD1. Specimen: naive CD4+ T cells from blood. The source is a man between 25 and 39 years old with type 1 diabetes. The CDR3 protein is CAAGTGPNTEAFF. DNA for the CDR3: TGTGCGGCCGGGACAGGCCCGAACACTGAAGCTTTCTTT.